This T cell receptor beta chain was captured in a study of shared clonotypes between healthy human individuals (dated by TCRdb to about 2020). Describing the broader study: Three men and a couple of women, aged 18 to 49 years, made up the cohort. For each donor, CD4 naive and CD4 memory were each given three plates, CD8 naive was given two plates, and CD8 memory was given one plate. To estimate repertoire size and how much clonotype sharing occurs between individuals, the study deeply sequenced the blood TCR repertoires of roughly 5 healthy adults. To increase sequencing depth and limit assay-specific biases, different laboratories used diverse techniques to prepare libraries and sequence TCR repertoires. Per donor, leukapheresis produced somewhere between about 0.85 and 10 billion PBMCs.

On the study overall, not on this receptor specifically: Rarefaction of sorted-subset datasets indicated incomplete sequencing despite the large sequencing depth. Because the study included only a small number of donors, the genetic and exposure-history diversity represented was limited. Pairwise subsampling led to the expectation that sequencing depth would affect the degree of clonotype sharing among donors. Naive subsets generally had larger estimated clonotype richness than memory subsets. Higher generation probabilities were observed for clonotypes shared by all four sorted-subset donors than for non-shared clonotypes. Sharing across a few donors was observed for 4.5% to 6.5% of naive CD4, over 3% of naive CD8, 2% to 2.5% of memory CD4, and around 0.4% of memory CD8 clonotypes. Sampling was restricted to blood, and TCR repertoires in tissues likely differ from the TCR repertoires found in blood.

The donors were healthy, HIV-negative adults with no recently reported acute infections or vaccinations. Every donor was a Caucasian adult living in Nashville, Tennessee, USA. CD4+ T cells were enriched by magnetic negative selection; naive cells were then positively selected on CD45RA, and the negative fraction formed the memory subset. After blood collection by leukapheresis, PBMCs were isolated using Ficoll-Histopaque density gradient centrifugation and then cryopreserved in the vapor phase of liquid nitrogen. Purity and quantity of every magnetically sorted T cell population were checked by analytical flow cytometry. From each sorted fraction, genomic DNA was isolated and quantified by UV absorbance on a Nanodrop 2000c. Turning to this clone: Its antigen is currently not known. Within one base of it there is no much larger clone, and no base qualities were kept.

The germline V gene provides CDR1 ENHRY and CDR2 SYGVKD. From the cysteine through the phenylalanine, the CDR3 covers 10 amino acids. The kept DNA is CDR3 alone, 30 bases in frame from the first base. Unmatched junction bases come to 4, with V trimmed by 7 bases and J by 15 bases. Using the deep immunoSEQ assay, TCR CDR3 regions were amplified from genomic DNA by multiplex PCR. Genomic DNA extracted from each cell subset was distributed evenly over all wells of several immunoSEQ 96-well plates, and each plate served as one replicate. For sorted subsets, each replicate PCR was loaded with about 0.2 ug genomic DNA, equivalent to some 27,000 T cell genomes. Purified libraries were quantified with a Qubit 3.0 fluorometer, sized on a Bioanalyzer 2100, and re-quantified with the KAPA Library Quantification kit. Each immunoSEQ 96-well plate was sequenced on its own single-read 150-cycle Illumina NextSeq 550 flow cell. As for the authors' bioinformatics: Because the immunoSEQ output included only junctional sequences and no quality scores, the filtering could not be the same as the filtering used for full-length reads. To assign V/J genes and CDR3, sequences were annotated against IMGT germline references using PyIR, a Python wrapper for IgBLAST v1.9. Reads were removed for weak V/J assignments (E-value above 1e-6), missing CDR3, stop codons, out-of-frame junctions, or ambiguous translated residues. V3J clonotypes were defined by identical inferred V gene, J gene, and CDR3 amino acid sequence. The percentage overlap between two repertoires was calculated by dividing the number of shared unique clonotypes by the size of the smaller repertoire. Richness of each repertoire was evaluated using RTK rarefaction, the Chao1 estimator, and Recon v2.1 estimates of unobserved clonotypes. Generation probabilities for all TCRbeta clonotypes obtained by the gDNA method from a handful of donors were computed using OLGA. Imported from immuneACCESS, the table was reduced by TCRdb to in-frame sequences with V and J called. These copies leave out some clones; in studies compared against another copy, an unresolved V gene accounts for under half, and the cause of the remainder is not known. The DNA gave D and trimming, while V, J and clone size come from that table. A total of about 1 million clones appear in this sample, about 75% of them only once. Approximately 1.5% of the sample is in the top ten clones.

The TCR sequence derives from a man between 18 and 35 years old in good health. Sample: memory CD4+ T cells sorted from blood. Read against the paper, the sample's cell subset or site label means: CD45RA-negative fraction. The chain couples TRBV10-3 to TRBJ1-5, with TRBD1 identical over 9 junction bases. The DNA sequence follows: TGTGCCATCAATCCGACAGGGGGGCATTTT. Translated, it gives CAINPTGGHF.